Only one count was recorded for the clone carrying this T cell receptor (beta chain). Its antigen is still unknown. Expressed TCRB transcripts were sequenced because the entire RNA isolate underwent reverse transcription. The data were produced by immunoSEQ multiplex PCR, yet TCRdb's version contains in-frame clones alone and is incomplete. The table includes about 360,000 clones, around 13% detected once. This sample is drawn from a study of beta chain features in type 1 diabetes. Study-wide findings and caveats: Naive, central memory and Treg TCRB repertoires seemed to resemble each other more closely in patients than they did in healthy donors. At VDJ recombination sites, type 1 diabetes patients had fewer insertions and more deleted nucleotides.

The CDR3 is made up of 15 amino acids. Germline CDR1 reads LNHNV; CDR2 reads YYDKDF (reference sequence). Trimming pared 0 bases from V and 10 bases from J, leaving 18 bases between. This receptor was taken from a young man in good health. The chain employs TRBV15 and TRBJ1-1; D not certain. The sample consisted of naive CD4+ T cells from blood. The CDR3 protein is CATSRDRSANLRAFF. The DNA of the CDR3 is TGTGCCACCAGCAGAGATCGAAGTGCCAACCTTAGAGCTTTCTTT.